A single sample is the source of the 30 T cell receptor beta chains below, sequenced in a study of blood T cells in healthy people across ages. The second PCR ran about 6 to 11 cycles with a sample-barcoded 5' primer and J-beta primers. TCRdb reprocessed the 5' RACE reads via MiXCR and lists one record per CDR3 protein. The table has about a million distinct CDR3 sequences, roughly 51% seen once; the top ten hold 20% to 25%. The specimen was blood. The receptors come from a woman aged 55 to 70 in good health.

The CDR3 sequence: CASSVRGTDTEAFF. The CDR3 DNA is TGTGCCAGCAGCGTGCGGGGGACGGACACTGAAGCTTTCTTT. This chain joins TRBV9 and TRBJ1-1; D may be TRBD1 (5 bases). CDR3 length: 14 amino acids. V was clipped by 2 bases and J by 3 bases, with 11 bases between them. CDR1 and CDR2 from the germline V gene are SGDLS and YYNGEE.

The V gene is TRBV20-1, the J gene TRBJ2-1; D may match TRBD1 or TRBD2 (6 bases each). V was pared by 6 bases and J by 7 bases, with 19 bases between. CDR1 is DFQATT and CDR2 is SNEGSKA in the germline V gene (reference sequence). The CDR3 loop spans 14 amino acids. The CDR3 bases are TGCAGTGCCGGGGGCGTGCGGGCGAGAAATGAGCAGTTCTTC. The encoded protein is CSAGGVRARNEQFF.

The rearrangement uses TRBV20-1 and TRBJ2-5; 10 bases line up with TRBD2. CDR3 size: 20 residues. Germline V gene lookup returns CDR1 DFQATT and CDR2 SNEGSKA (reference sequence). V gave up 6 bases and J gave up 0 bases; unmatched junction bases: 22. The CDR3 is CSAAKREGSASHYYQETQYF. CDR3 coding DNA: TGCAGTGCCGCTAAGCGGGAGGGATCCGCGTCTCACTACTACCAAGAGACCCAGTACTTC.

The chain has TRBV20-1 and TRBJ2-3; TRBD2 matches 10 bases. Trimming took 5 bases from V and 6 from J; bases not matched to a gene: 11. In germline, CDR1 is DFQATT, CDR2 SNEGSKA (reference sequence). This CDR3 is 15 amino acids long. In DNA, the CDR3 is TGCAGTGCTCCCGGGAGCGGGAGGGCCCTTGATACGCAGTATTTT. Its protein is CSAPGSGRALDTQYF.

This chain uses TRBV7-8 with TRBJ2-3, with 14 bases fitting TRBD2. V shed 5 bases and J 3 bases; nucleotides not matched to a gene: 16. The CDR3 sequence is 20 residues long. Germline CDR1 SGHVS, CDR2 FQNEAQ. CDR3 in amino acids: CASSPRGLAGGWGRTDTQYF. DNA for the CDR3: TGTGCCAGCAGCCCAAGAGGACTAGCGGGAGGTTGGGGGAGGACAGATACGCAGTATTTT.

V and J are TRBV29-1 and TRBJ1-4, with D possibly matching TRBD1 (5 bases). Between the trimmed V and J ends, which lost 5 bases and 6 bases, there was a span of 13 bases. CDR3 length equals 13 residues. In germline, CDR1 is SQVTM, CDR2 ANQGSEA. In nucleotides, the CDR3 is TGCAGCGTTTCAGCGGGGCGGGATGAAAAACTGTTTTTT. The encoded protein is CSVSAGRDEKLFF.

The chain joins TRBV28 to TRBJ1-5; D is undetermined. V was shortened by 2 bases and J by 6 bases, with 11 bases between the two germline ends. The germline CDR1 and CDR2 sequences are MDHEN and SYDVKM. This CDR3 has 14 amino acids. The CDR3 sequence is CASSLANRGQPQHF. CDR3 bases: TGTGCCAGCAGTTTAGCCAATCGGGGTCAGCCCCAGCATTTT.

In its sample, this clonotype was seen a few times. The V and J genes are TRBV29-1 and TRBJ2-7; D call uncertain. This CDR3 region has 11 residues. Trimming left V 3 bases short and J 4 bases short, with 7 bases between. The germline gives CDR1 SQVTM, CDR2 ANQGSEA. The DNA for the CDR3 is TGCAGCGTTGATCCCCGGTACGAGCAGTACTTC. Encoded protein: CSVDPRYEQYF.

This clonotype was seen once. Being one base from a much bigger clone, this may be a read error. The chain combines TRBV12-3 or TRBV12-4 with TRBJ2-3; no clear D gene. The V gene lost 6 bases and the J gene lost 4 bases, with 8 bases spanning the gap. CDR3 length: 12 residues. CDR3 in DNA: TGTGCCAGCAGATTAAGGGCAGATACGCAGTATTTT. This codes for CASRLRADTQYF.

The gene calls are TRBV20-1 and TRBJ2-4; the D gene is possibly TRBD1 (6 bases). The closer fit of TRBJ2-7 to the DNA end suggests the J call may be wrong. Germline-derived CDR1 and CDR2 are DFQATT and SNEGSKA (reference sequence). The CDR3 extends over 12 amino acids. The CDR3 protein is CSAIQGNYEQYF. The CDR3 nucleotides are TGCAGTGCTATCCAGGGGAACTACGAGCAGTACTTC.

The genes are TRBV9 and TRBJ2-7; no firm D call. Per the germline V gene, CDR1 is SGDLS and CDR2 is YYNGEE. The CDR3 runs 15 residues. Deletions cut 0 bases from V and 0 bases from J, with 10 bases between. The CDR3 loop is CASSVAGSFSYEQYF. CDR3 bases: TGTGCCAGCAGCGTAGCGGGCTCGTTCTCCTACGAGCAGTACTTC.

The chain recombines TRBV7-2 with TRBJ1-5, with a tentative D call TRBD1 (5 bases). Between the trimmed V and J ends, which lost 6 bases and 4 bases, there was a span of 16 bases. This CDR3 is 15 amino acids long. Germline V lookup: CDR1 SGHTA, CDR2 FQGNSA. The CDR3 here is CASSLSPGRNQPQHF. CDR3 DNA sequence: TGTGCCAGCAGTCTCAGCCCAGGGCGGAATCAGCCCCAGCATTTT.

The V call is TRBV10-3, the J call TRBJ2-5, with 9 positions matching TRBD1. Gene TRBJ2-7 matches the end of the DNA better, so the J call may be wrong. Germline V gene data show CDR1 as ENHRY and CDR2 as SYGVKD. The CDR3 totals 15 residues. The CDR3 protein is CAISESPGTGSEQYF. The CDR3 DNA reads as TGTGCCATCAGTGAGTCTCCGGGGACAGGGTCCGAGCAGTACTTC.

Here the CDR3 reads CASSRRTEDTQYF. Written as DNA, the CDR3 is TGCGCCAGCAGCCGGAGGACGGAAGATACGCAGTATTTT. The rearrangement joins TRBV4-1 to TRBJ2-3; weak D call: TRBD2 (5 bases). Germline loops: CDR1 MGHRA, CDR2 YSYEKL. V was pared by 4 bases and J by 5 bases, with 10 bases between. The CDR3 runs to 13 residues.

On this clonotype: Sequence at one end of the junction differs from germline and may be a read error. The chain carries TRBV20-1 and TRBJ2-2; 11 bases map to TRBD2. The germline CDR1 and CDR2 sequences are DFQATT and SNEGSKA (reference sequence). The CDR3 is 15 amino acids. In nucleotides, the CDR3 is TGTAGTGCTAGGTTGCTAGCGGGAGGAACCGGGGAGCTGTTTTTT. Protein product: CSARLLAGGTGELFF.

In this sample, this clonotype turned up a few times. This sequence joins TRBV7-3 and TRBJ2-7; tentative D call: TRBD2 (5 bases). The CDR3 is 13 amino acids. V lost 10 bases, J lost 3 bases, and 16 bases lay in between. Germline V gene sequence: CDR1 SGHTA, CDR2 FQGTGA. The CDR3: CATLVAPSYEQYF. The CDR3 DNA reads as TGTGCCACCTTAGTAGCGCCGAGCTACGAGCAGTACTTC.

With regard to this clonotype: The junction departs from the called germline gene at one end, perhaps through a read error. The chain couples TRBV7-2 to TRBJ2-5; a weak D match, TRBD2 (7 bases). Matching the DNA end better, TRBJ2-7 makes the J call doubtful. This CDR3 has 15 residues. CDR1 SGHTA and CDR2 FQGNSA come from the germline V gene. CDR3 loop: CASSWEGGPGYEQYF. The CDR3 DNA sequence: TGCGCCAGCAGCTGGGAGGGGGGCCCTGGCTACGAGCAGTACTTC.

The chain recombines TRBV3-1 with TRBJ2-5; D remains ambiguous. CDR1 is LGHDT, CDR2 YNNKEL, per germline (reference sequence). V gave up 5 bases and J gave up 11 bases, with 15 bases separating them. The CDR3 is 12 amino acids. The CDR3 coding sequence is TGTGCCAGCAGCAGGGTTCCTGAGGAGCAGTACTTC. This sequence encodes CASSRVPEEQYF.

V and J are TRBV7-3 and TRBJ2-5, with no clear D. Germline assignment: CDR1 SGHTA and CDR2 FQGTGA. V lost 2 bases to trimming and J lost 3 bases, with 13 bases between them. The CDR3 covers 15 residues. CDR3 sequence reads: CASSLHGGHKETQYF. The CDR3 nucleotides read TGTGCCAGCAGCTTACATGGCGGCCACAAAGAGACCCAGTACTTC.

A remark on this clonotype: One end of the junction varies from germline; a read error may be responsible. The genes are TRBV27 and TRBJ1-6; maybe TRBD1 (5 bases). The germline CDR1 and CDR2 sequences are MNHEY and SMNVEV (reference sequence). The CDR3 covers 13 residues. CDR3 loop: CASGARENSPLQF. The CDR3 coding sequence is TGTGCCAGCGGGGCCCGGGAAAATTCACCCCTCCAATTT.

The CDR3 protein is CASGLGTGEKTQYF. Written as DNA, the CDR3 is TGTGCCAGCGGACTCGGGACAGGGGAAAAGACCCAGTACTTC. This chain connects TRBV2 to TRBJ2-7; the match to TRBD1 covers 10 bases. Judging by the DNA end, TRBJ2-5 fits better; the J call may be wrong. Germline V CDR1 and CDR2: SNHLY, FYNNEI. The CDR3 runs to 14 residues.

The chain combines TRBV10-3 with TRBJ2-1, with TRBD2 matching 8 bases. J was trimmed by 4 bases and V by 6 bases; bases with no gene match: 8. This CDR3 contains 15 residues. Germline CDR1 reads ENHRY; CDR2 reads SYGVKD. CDR3 DNA sequence: TGTGCCATCAGCGATAGCGGGGCGGATTACAATGAGCAGTTCTTC. This translates into CAISDSGADYNEQFF.

The gene calls are TRBV12-3 or TRBV12-4 and TRBJ2-5, with 9 positions matching TRBD1. V gave up 5 bases and J gave up 2 bases; unmatched junction bases: 9. The CDR3 extends over 16 amino acids. The CDR3, as DNA: TGTGCCAGCAGTCTCCGGACAGGGGCGCCACAAGAGACCCAGTACTTC. This codes for CASSLRTGAPQETQYF.

The rearrangement links TRBV4-1 to TRBJ1-2, with D unclear. The V end lost 0 bases, the J end lost 2 bases, and 7 bases lay between the germline ends. In germline, CDR1 is MGHRA, CDR2 YSYEKL. The CDR3 consists of 14 residues. The CDR3 is CASSQDQDNYGYTF. The CDR3 DNA reads as TGCGCCAGCAGCCAAGACCAGGACAACTATGGCTACACCTTC.

The V gene is TRBV28, the J gene TRBJ2-7; unclear D gene. This CDR3 is 15 amino acids long. Trimming shortened V by 9 bases and J by 6 bases, and 24 bases separated the two germline ends. The germline CDR1 and CDR2 sequences are MDHEN and SYDVKM. The CDR3 is CASTQDDGPTTEQYF. The CDR3, as DNA: TGTGCCAGTACACAAGACGATGGACCGACCACCGAGCAGTACTTC. Complete variable domain (other parts from reference TRBV28 and TRBJ2-7): DVKVTQSSRYLVKRTGEKVFLECVQDMDHENMFWYRQDPGLGLRLIYFSYDVKMKEKGDIPEGYSVSREKKERFSLILESASTNQTSMYLCASTQDDGPTTEQYFGPGTRLTVT.

In this sample, this clonotype turned up a few times. The chain couples TRBV6-5 to TRBJ1-2; TRBD1 is a possible D gene (6 bases). CDR1 is MNHEY, CDR2 SVGAGI, per germline. The CDR3 sequence is 12 residues long. V was trimmed by 10 bases and J by 3 bases, leaving 12 bases between them. CDR3 bases: TGTGCCACCGCCGACAGGTACTATGGCTACACCTTC. Its protein is CATADRYYGYTF.

The chain couples TRBV20-1 to TRBJ2-7; the D gene is possibly TRBD1 (6 bases). This CDR3 region has 14 residues. Germline V gene sequence: CDR1 DFQATT, CDR2 SNEGSKA (reference sequence). V was trimmed by 6 bases and J by 4 bases, leaving 19 bases between them. CDR3 nucleotide sequence: TGCAGTGCCAGGAGACAGGCGACGGGGTACGAGCAGTACTTC. Protein sequence: CSARRQATGYEQYF.

The J gene is TRBJ1-4, the V gene TRBV7-2; D gene uncertain. Germline values: CDR1 SGHTA, CDR2 FQGNSA. V lost 1 base and J 2 bases, leaving 8 bases between the germline ends. The CDR3 totals 15 residues. DNA of the CDR3: TGTGCCAGCAGCTTAGTCGGCAGCACTAATGAAAAACTGTTTTTT. It is translated as CASSLVGSTNEKLFF. Based on the CDR3 plus reference TRBV7-2 and TRBJ1-4, the full variable domain is GAGVSQSPSNKVTEKGKDVELRCDPISGHTALYWYRQSLGQGLEFLIYFQGNSAPDKSGLPSDRFSAERTGGSVSTLTIQRTQQEDSAVYLCASSLVGSTNEKLFFGSGTQLSVL.

The chain uses TRBV30 and TRBJ2-5; 7 bases fit TRBD2. CDR1 is GTSNPN, CDR2 SVGIG, per germline (reference sequence). Losses at the gene ends were 4 bases for V and 5 bases for J; bases not matched to a gene: 13. This CDR3 region has 15 residues. CDR3 sequence (DNA): TGTGCCTGGACCCCCCGGGGGGATGTGAAGGAGACCCAGTACTTC. This encodes CAWTPRGDVKETQYF. Filled out from reference TRBV30 and TRBJ2-5, the complete variable domain reads SQTIHQWPATLVQPVGSPLSLECTVEGTSNPNLYWYRQAAGRGLQLLFYSVGIGQISSEVPQNLSASRPQDRQFILSSKKLLLSDSGFYLCAWTPRGDVKETQYFGPGTRLLVL.

A remark on this clonotype: An end of the junction differs from the germline gene, which may be a read error. The rearrangement links TRBV28 to TRBJ2-5; a weak D match, TRBD1 (6 bases). The CDR3 extends over 14 amino acids. Germline loops: CDR1 MDHEN, CDR2 SYDVKM. CDR3 protein: CASSPTGRQETRYF. The CDR3 DNA follows: TGTGCCAGCAGTCCCACAGGGAGACAAGAGACCCGGTACTTC.